This TCR beta chain is drawn from a study of shared clonotypes between healthy human individuals. Notes on the study in general: Generation of non-shared clonotypes was less probable than generation of clonotypes shared by all four donors. The genetic and exposure-history diversity represented was limited by few donors.

Germline assignment: CDR1 SEHNR and CDR2 FQNEAQ (reference sequence). The V gene end was trimmed by 5 bases and the J gene end by 5 bases; junction bases not matched to a gene: 14. The CDR3 runs 16 residues. Sequencing used immunoSEQ multiplex PCR; TCRdb keeps in-frame clones, though not all of them. The top ten clones hold 0.37% of a sample with 2,500,000 or so clones, around 93% of them seen once. As for this clone: What it binds is unknown.

A CD45RA+ naive subset and a CD45RA-negative memory subset were split from CD4+ cells. The sequencing sample was made of naive CD4+ T cells from PBMCs. Subset denoted: CD45RA+ positively selected. The rearrangement links TRBV7-9 to TRBJ1-1; the match to TRBD1 covers 7 bases. The origin of this receptor is a man between 18 and 29 years old in good health. Some clones in this sample may be carry-over from other donors' samples. Here the CDR3 DNA reads TGTGCCAGCAGCCCCCTTACAGGGGCCAGGGGTACTGAAGCTTTCTTT. Translated: CASSPLTGARGTEAFF.